The 29 T cell receptor beta chains in this list originate from one sample, sequenced in a study of vaccination effects on CD4 cells after COVID-19. Their specific antigens are unknown. Pools of viral peptides were used by the ViraFEST assay to expand antigen-specific CD4+ T cells ahead of sequencing. Isolating CD4+ T cells followed approximately nine days of culture. Vaccine recipients, nucleocapsid antibody negative, had no prior SARS-CoV-2 infection. Here immunoSEQ multiplex PCR was the method, and the copy in TCRdb shows in-frame clones only, minus some. Here the sample spans roughly 65,000 clones, around 69% being singletons. The sequencing used CD4+ T cells from PBMCs cultured with HCoV-NL63 spike peptides, collected before COVID-19 vaccination. Receptor source: a human donor who received a COVID-19 vaccine.

The rearrangement uses TRBV5-1 and TRBJ2-1; TRBD1 might be the D (6 bases). Germline V lookup: CDR1 SGHRS, CDR2 YFSETQ. The CDR3 covers 14 residues. Trimming took 5 bases from V and 5 from J, leaving 14 bases between them. The CDR3 DNA sequence: TGCGCCAGCAGTCAAGGACAGCCGAACAATGAGCAGTTCTTC. It yields the protein CASSQGQPNNEQFF.

The rearrangement links TRBV7-3 to TRBJ1-6, with unresolved D. With 2 bases removed from V and 0 bases from J, the gap between germline ends came to 14 bases. CDR3 length: 18 amino acids. The germline gives CDR1 SGHTA, CDR2 FQGTGA. This CDR3 is CASSLQRPPNSYNSPLHF. The CDR3 DNA is TGTGCCAGCAGCTTACAGCGGCCTCCCAACTCCTATAATTCACCCCTCCACTTT. Full variable domain (missing parts from reference TRBV7-3 and TRBJ1-6): GAGVSQTPSNKVTEKGKYVELRCDPISGHTALYWYRQSLGQGPEFLIYFQGTGAADDSGLPNDRFFAVRPEGSVSTLKIQRTERGDSAVYLCASSLQRPPNSYNSPLHFGNGTRLTVT.

This chain's CDR3 is CASSASGQETQYF. CDR3 bases: TGTGCCAGCAGTGCTAGCGGGCAAGAGACCCAGTACTTC. V gene TRBV25-1 combines with J gene TRBJ2-5; TRBD2 matches at 8 bases. Germline V gene lookup returns CDR1 MGHDK and CDR2 SYGVNS. This CDR3 is built from 13 residues. The ends lost 4 bases at V and 2 bases at J; junction bases unmatched: 0.

In this sample, this clone turned up a few times. The V call is TRBV7-9, the J call TRBJ2-2; tentatively, D is TRBD2 (6 bases). Trimming took off 1 base at V and 0 bases at J, with 6 bases between the two ends. Germline CDR1 SEHNR, CDR2 FQNEAQ (reference sequence). The CDR3 sequence is 15 residues long. DNA for the CDR3: TGTGCCAGCAGCTTAGGACTAGCGAACACCGGGGAGCTGTTTTTT. As protein: CASSLGLANTGELFF.

The genes are TRBV9 and TRBJ1-1, with D possibly TRBD1 on 5 matching bases. Germline-derived CDR1 and CDR2 are SGDLS and YYNGEE. V lost 4 bases and J lost 0, with 10 bases in between. The CDR3 is 14 amino acids. The CDR3 DNA follows: TGTGCCAGCAGCCCAGGGAATGTGAACACTGAAGCTTTCTTT. Protein: CASSPGNVNTEAFF.

This clone was counted between two and nine times. The chain is built from TRBV12-3 or TRBV12-4 and TRBJ2-3; the D is unclear. Trimming took 4 bases from V and 9 from J, leaving 11 bases between them. The CDR3 runs to 12 residues. The CDR3 DNA reads TGTGCCAGCAGTTCACGCGACGAGACGCAGTATTTT. Translated: CASSSRDETQYF.

This sequence joins TRBV7-2 and TRBJ2-3; D not resolved. CDR3 size: 11 residues. Trimming stripped 0 bases from V and 6 bases from J, with 1 base between. Germline lookup yields CDR1 SGHTA and CDR2 FQGNSA. In DNA form, the CDR3 reads TGTGCCAGCAGCTTAGCTGATACGCAGTATTTT. Amino acid sequence: CASSLADTQYF.

The chain couples TRBV11-2 to TRBJ2-3; 14 bases fit TRBD2. The length of the CDR3 is 17 residues. Germline CDR1 SGHAT, CDR2 FQNNGV. After removal of 5 bases from V and 0 bases from J, the junction contained 4 bases not matched to a gene. CDR3 amino acids: CASSPRLAGGSTDTQYF. As DNA, the CDR3 is TGTGCCAGCAGCCCCAGACTAGCGGGGGGGAGCACAGATACGCAGTATTTT.

This clone was detected a few times. The chain employs TRBV19 and TRBJ1-6; 9 bases line up with TRBD1. V trimming: 6 bases; J trimming: 8 bases; junction bases outside the gene matches: 11. This CDR3 spans 16 amino acids. Germline V CDR1 and CDR2: LNHDA, SQIVND (reference sequence). The CDR3 nucleotides read TGTGCCAGTAGGTCCGGACAGGGGTTGAAGTATTCACCCCTCCACTTT. This translates into CASRSGQGLKYSPLHF. Full variable domain (rest looked up from reference TRBV19 and TRBJ1-6): DGGITQSPKYLFRKEGQNVTLSCEQNLNHDAMYWYRQDPGQGLRLIYYSQIVNDFQKGDIAEGYSVSREKKESFPLTVTSAQKNPTAFYLCASRSGQGLKYSPLHFGNGTRLTVT.

V usage is TRBV6-6 and J usage is TRBJ2-3, with D maybe TRBD1 (6 bases). The CDR3 consists of 12 residues. CDR1 is MNHNY, CDR2 SVGAGI, per germline (reference sequence). V was pared by 6 bases and J by 2 bases, with 6 bases between. CDR3 bases: TGTGCCAGCAGGGGGGCCACAGATACGCAGTATTTT. Translation: CASRGATDTQYF.

The rearrangement links TRBV18 to TRBJ2-5, with 13 bases fitting TRBD2. CDR1 is KGHSH, CDR2 LQKENI, per germline. Trimming removed 5 bases from V and 0 bases from J; junction bases left unmatched: 3. The CDR3 runs to 16 residues. The CDR3 nucleotides are TGTGCCAGCTCAGAACTAGCGGGGGGGAACCAAGAGACCCAGTACTTC. Translation: CASSELAGGNQETQYF.

The chain links TRBV5-6 to TRBJ1-5; 8 bases are shared with TRBD1. V lost 3 bases and J lost 6; bases outside the gene matches: 2. The germline CDR1 and CDR2 sequences are SGHDT and YYEEEE. The CDR3 sequence is 13 residues long. The CDR3 sequence: CASSWDRSQPQHF. The CDR3 DNA reads as TGTGCCAGCAGCTGGGACAGGAGTCAGCCCCAGCATTTT.

This clone was counted a single time. The V gene is TRBV6-5, the J gene TRBJ1-3, with D perhaps matching TRBD1 (5 bases). V was clipped by 2 bases and J by 1 base, with 12 bases between them. Looked up from germline, CDR1 is MNHEY and CDR2 is SVGAGI. The CDR3 runs 16 residues. CDR3 region: CASSYGGEGSGNTIYF. CDR3 nucleotides: TGTGCCAGCAGTTACGGTGGCGAGGGGTCTGGAAACACCATATATTTT.

The rearrangement links TRBV18 to TRBJ2-7; D unresolved. Germline V CDR1 and CDR2: KGHSH, LQKENI. The CDR3 spans 13 residues. With 4 bases removed from V and 8 bases from J, the gap between germline ends came to 15 bases. The chain's CDR3 is CASSLRAGLQQYV. Written as DNA, the CDR3 is TGTGCCAGCTCACTCCGGGCAGGCCTACAGCAGTACGTC.

The V gene is TRBV30, the J gene TRBJ1-6; 8 positions match TRBD1. V shed 2 bases and J 7 bases; nucleotides not matched to a gene: 7. The CDR3 loop spans 15 amino acids. Germline CDR1 is GTSNPN and CDR2 is SVGIG (reference sequence). CDR3 in DNA: TGTGCCTGGAGTACACTGACAGGGGACAATTCACCCCTCCACTTT. Its protein is CAWSTLTGDNSPLHF.

V and J are TRBV9 and TRBJ1-5, with 9 bases fitting TRBD1. V trimming: 3 bases; J trimming: 3 bases; junction bases outside the gene matches: 7. The CDR3 has 16 residues. The V gene's germline CDR1 is SGDLS and CDR2 YYNGEE. CDR3 DNA sequence: TGTGCCAGCAGCGCAGGACAGGGGCAGAACAATCAGCCCCAGCATTTT. This codes for CASSAGQGQNNQPQHF.

This chain connects TRBV5-1 to TRBJ2-5; TRBD1 matches at 7 bases. Trimming removed 2 bases from V and 5 bases from J; junction bases left unmatched: 9. CDR1 is SGHRS, CDR2 YFSETQ, per germline. The CDR3 is 15 amino acids. The CDR3 sequence is CASSLETGLGETQYF. CDR3 DNA sequence: TGCGCCAGCAGCTTAGAGACAGGGCTGGGGGAGACCCAGTACTTC.

The J gene is TRBJ1-4, the V gene TRBV7-2; D is unclear. Between the trimmed V and J ends, which lost 5 bases and 3 bases, there was a span of 16 bases. This CDR3 spans 16 amino acids. Germline CDR1 SGHTA, CDR2 FQGNSA. The CDR3 protein is CASSTQPVSSNEKLFF. The CDR3 DNA sequence: TGTGCCAGCAGCACCCAGCCGGTGTCGTCTAATGAAAAACTGTTTTTT.

J is TRBJ1-3 and V is TRBV29-1; D is undetermined. V was clipped by 5 bases and J by 0 bases, with 11 bases between them. The CDR3 has 14 residues. The germline V gene has CDR1 SQVTM and CDR2 ANQGSEA. CDR3 in DNA: TGCAGCGTTTGGAGCGGGCTCTCTGGAAACACCATATATTTT. Translated: CSVWSGLSGNTIYF.

This rearrangement joins TRBV18 to TRBJ1-6; weak D call: TRBD1 (6 bases). Germline V gives CDR1 KGHSH, CDR2 LQKENI. CDR3 size: 14 residues. V was trimmed by 2 bases and J by 8 bases, leaving 10 bases between them. CDR3 bases: TGTGCCAGCTCACCAACAGGGTCGGATTCACCCCTCCACTTT. Translation gives CASSPTGSDSPLHF. Complete variable domain (other parts from reference TRBV18 and TRBJ1-6): NAGVMQNPRHLVRRRGQEARLRCSPMKGHSHVYWYRQLPEEGLKFMVYLQKENIIDESGMPKERFSAEFPKEGPSILRIQQVVRGDSAAYFCASSPTGSDSPLHFGNGTRLTVT.

This clone was counted a few times. This rearrangement joins TRBV2 to TRBJ1-2, with D unresolved. V was pared by 6 bases and J by 5 bases, with 7 bases between. The CDR3 consists of 11 residues. CDR1 is SNHLY and CDR2 is FYNNEI in the germline V gene. CDR3 DNA: TGTGCCAGCAGCGACCCATATGGCTACACCTTC. Residues: CASSDPYGYTF.

J is TRBJ2-3 and V is TRBV10-3; 7 nucleotides line up with TRBD2. The V segment lost 6 bases and the J segment 2 bases; nucleotides outside the gene matches: 5. The germline V gene encodes CDR1 ENHRY and CDR2 SYGVKD. The CDR3 is made up of 14 amino acids. CDR3 protein: CAIRGTTVTDTQYF. CDR3 nucleotide sequence: TGTGCCATCAGGGGGACTACGGTCACAGATACGCAGTATTTT.

This chain joins TRBV7-2 and TRBJ2-1; 9 bases agree with TRBD1. Germline V gene lookup returns CDR1 SGHTA and CDR2 FQGNSA. The CDR3 is 15 residues long. V dropped 5 bases and J dropped 8; count of bases not matched to a gene: 10. This CDR3 reads CASSERTGQGYEQFF. For the CDR3, the DNA is TGTGCCAGCAGCGAACGCACGGGACAGGGATATGAGCAGTTCTTC.

The chain uses TRBV6-5 and TRBJ1-1; D unresolved. The germline V gene encodes CDR1 MNHEY and CDR2 SVGAGI. This CDR3 is 13 amino acids long. Trimming pared 7 bases from V and 4 bases from J, leaving 13 bases between. The CDR3 sequence: CASNSDTGTEAFF. CDR3 in DNA: TGTGCCAGCAATTCCGACACTGGCACTGAAGCTTTCTTT.

This clone is a singleton in its sample. This chain connects TRBV7-3 to TRBJ1-3; D perhaps matches TRBD1 (5 bases). Trimming took off 3 bases at V and 4 bases at J, with 13 bases between the two ends. CDR1 and CDR2 (germline): SGHTA, FQGTGA. CDR3 size: 15 residues. The CDR3 coding sequence is TGTGCCAGCAGCTTCCGGGGGGGTTCCGGAAACACCATATATTTT. Translation gives CASSFRGGSGNTIYF.

The chain links TRBV7-3 to TRBJ2-1, with D unclear. CDR1 and CDR2 (germline): SGHTA, FQGTGA. This CDR3 is 16 amino acids long. V lost 5 bases and J lost 6, with 20 bases in between. The chain's CDR3 is CASSPLGVGISNEQFF. In nucleotides, the CDR3 is TGTGCCAGCAGCCCCCTCGGAGTGGGGATCTCCAATGAGCAGTTCTTC.

This chain joins TRBV10-2 and TRBJ2-1; 11 bases agree with TRBD1. The CDR3 spans 16 residues. Trimming took 3 bases from V and 2 from J; bases not matched to a gene: 3. In germline, CDR1 is WSHSY, CDR2 SAAADI. The CDR3 protein is CASSERTGGTYNEQFF. The CDR3, as DNA: TGCGCCAGCAGTGAAAGGACAGGGGGCACCTACAATGAGCAGTTCTTC.

This sequence joins TRBV6-5 and TRBJ2-1; D possibly matches TRBD1 or TRBD2 (5 bases each). The CDR3 sequence is 14 residues long. Between the trimmed V and J ends, which lost 6 bases and 10 bases, there was a span of 19 bases. From germline, CDR1 is MNHEY and CDR2 SVGAGI. CDR3 in DNA: TGTGCCAGCAGCGAGCAGGACTTCTGGGGGGAGCAGTTCTTC. The encoded protein is CASSEQDFWGEQFF.

CDR3 DNA sequence: TGTGCCAGCAGCCATAGGGACTGGCCGTACAATGAGCAGTTCTTC. Amino acids: CASSHRDWPYNEQFF. The V call is TRBV3-1 (or the pseudogene TRBV3-2), the J call TRBJ2-1, with D maybe TRBD2 (6 bases). The CDR3 has 15 amino acids. V was pared by 3 bases and J by 4 bases, with 13 bases between. Germline CDR1 is LGHDT and CDR2 is YNNKEL (reference sequence).